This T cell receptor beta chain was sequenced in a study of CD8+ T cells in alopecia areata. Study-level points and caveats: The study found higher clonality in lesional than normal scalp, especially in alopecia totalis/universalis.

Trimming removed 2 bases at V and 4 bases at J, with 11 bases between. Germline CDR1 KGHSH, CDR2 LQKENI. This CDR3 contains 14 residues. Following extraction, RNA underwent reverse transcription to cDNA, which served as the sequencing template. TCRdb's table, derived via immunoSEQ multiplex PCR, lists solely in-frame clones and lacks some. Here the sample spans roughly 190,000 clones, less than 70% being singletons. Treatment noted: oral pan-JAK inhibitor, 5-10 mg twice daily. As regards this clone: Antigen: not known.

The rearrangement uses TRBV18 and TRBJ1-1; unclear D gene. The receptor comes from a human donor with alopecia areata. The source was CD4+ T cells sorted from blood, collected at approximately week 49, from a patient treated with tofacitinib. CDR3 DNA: TGTGCCAGCTCACCAGGCACCGGACTCACTGAAGCTTTCTTT. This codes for CASSPGTGLTEAFF.